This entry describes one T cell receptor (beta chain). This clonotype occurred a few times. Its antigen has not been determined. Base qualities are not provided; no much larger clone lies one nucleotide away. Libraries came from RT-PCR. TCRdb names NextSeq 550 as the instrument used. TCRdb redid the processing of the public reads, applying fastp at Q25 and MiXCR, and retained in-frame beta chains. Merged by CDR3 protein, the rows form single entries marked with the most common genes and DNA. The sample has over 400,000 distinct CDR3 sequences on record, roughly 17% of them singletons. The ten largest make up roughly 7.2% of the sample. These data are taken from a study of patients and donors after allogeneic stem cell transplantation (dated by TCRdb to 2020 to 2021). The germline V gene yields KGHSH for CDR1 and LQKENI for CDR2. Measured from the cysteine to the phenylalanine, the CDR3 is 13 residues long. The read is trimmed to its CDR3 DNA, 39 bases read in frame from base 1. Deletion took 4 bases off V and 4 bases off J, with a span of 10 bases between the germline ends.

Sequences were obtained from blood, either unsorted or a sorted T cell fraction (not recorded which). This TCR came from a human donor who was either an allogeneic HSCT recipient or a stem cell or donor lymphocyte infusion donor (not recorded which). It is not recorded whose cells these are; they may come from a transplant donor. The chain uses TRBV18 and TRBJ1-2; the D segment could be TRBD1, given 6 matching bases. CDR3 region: CASSQQGVYGYTF. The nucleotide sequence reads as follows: TGTGCCAGCTCACAACAGGGCGTCTATGGCTACACCTTC.